This T cell receptor beta chain derives from a study of regulatory T cells in long-lasting Graves disease. CDR1 SGHAT and CDR2 FQNNGV come from the germline V gene. V shed 6 bases and J shed 8 bases, with 10 bases lying between them. This CDR3 comprises 12 residues. With iRepertoire HTBI primers and Arm-PCR of CDR3 regions, TCR beta libraries were built. TCRdb recomputed calls from the multiplex PCR reads with MiXCR, one row per CDR3 protein. Among 550,000 to 650,000 distinct CDR3 sequences, 15% to 20% were seen once, and the ten largest hold 9.5% to 15%. Time point here: newly diagnosed GD, antithyroid drugs for less than 3 months. The TCR library used RNA extracted from PBMCs. This clonotype was seen at least ten times. These data also featured in a second study, about T cells in Graves' hyperthyroidism and ophthalmopathy. That paper notes: For the diagnoses, clinical symptoms, serum thyroxine and TRAb, thyroid ultrasound and orbital computed tomography were used. With a median lead of about six months before onset, the model predicted ophthalmopathy.

Specimen: peripheral blood mononuclear cells (PBMCs), collected at new diagnosis, from a patient treated with antithyroid drugs. This sequence joins TRBV11-2 and TRBJ1-4, with D possibly TRBD1 on 5 matching bases. The TCR was taken from a man between 18 and 29 years old with Graves disease. CDR3 residues: CASRGTEEKLFF. Written as DNA, the CDR3 is TGTGCCAGCAGGGGGACGGAGGAAAAACTGTTTTTT.